The T cell receptor (beta chain) under discussion was sequenced for a study of T cell repertoires in cytomegalovirus infection. Overall study context: Matching HLA type and CMV infection were both indicated by public TCR beta signatures. Study-wide findings and caveats: Identification of carriers of CMV plus the relevant HLA was performed using cumulative public TCR beta family frequency. It was HLA-C-restricted CMV-specific TCR beta clonotypes that dominated the response ex vivo.

TCRdb reanalysed the reads using MiXCR and keeps one entry per CDR3 protein. The repertoire holds some 220,000 distinct CDR3 sequences, with about 7% as singletons. The V end was cut by 2 bases, the J end by 1 base, with 12 bases between. The germline V gene encodes CDR1 SGDLS and CDR2 YYNGEE. The CDR3 has 15 amino acids. With respect to this clonotype: Its target is unknown.

Sequences were obtained from PBMCs. V usage is TRBV9 and J usage is TRBJ1-2; D is unclear. This TCR was sampled from a human donor in good health (CMV status not recorded). Some clones in this sample may be carry-over from other donors' samples. CDR3 loop: CASSVNRGRNYGYTF. For the CDR3, the DNA is TGTGCCAGCAGCGTGAACAGAGGTCGTAACTATGGCTACACCTTC.